The sequence of this TCR beta chain was determined in a study of blood T cells in healthy people across ages. Study-level points and caveats: A strong correlation was seen between TCR beta diversity and naive T cell percentage.

For the second PCR, which ran for about 6 to 12 cycles, a sample-barcoded 5' primer and a J-beta primer mix were used. One entry per CDR3 protein results from TCRdb running MiXCR on the 5' RACE reads. The table has hundreds of thousands of distinct CDR3 sequences, over 40% seen once; the top ten hold roughly 14%. Per germline, CDR1 SQVTM and CDR2 ANQGSEA. CDR3 length: 15 amino acids. Trimming cost V 6 bases and J 0 bases; bases outside gene matches: 8. In the case of this clonotype: Its antigen is still unknown.

This chain uses TRBV29-1 with TRBJ2-3; 8 bases map to TRBD2. Sample: blood. The clonotype originates from an elderly woman in good health. CDR3 coding DNA: TGCAGCGTCCCCGGGGGGGCCACTAGCACAGATACGCAGTATTTT. Protein sequence: CSVPGGATSTDTQYF.